The rows below give T cell receptor beta chains drawn from one sample of a study of cytomegalovirus exposure and HLA in healthy donors. This table comes from immunoSEQ multiplex PCR, and its TCRdb copy is limited to in-frame clones, with some not included. The repertoire holds 100,000 to 150,000 clones, 80% seen once, with 8.9% in the top ten. Material: PBMCs. These receptors were collected from a young man in good health and CMV-seropositive. Both conserved end residues are trimmed from each CDR3. Each record gives: J gene, V gene, CDR3 protein.

TRBJ2-3 TRBV29-1 SGIRPLRGDTQY
TRBJ1-2 TRBV27 ASSPSGGGYT
TRBJ2-1 TRBV5-1 ASSFRRTSGGSIYNEQF
TRBJ1-2 TRBV7-6 ASSSQQGGGYT
TRBJ2-3 TRBV14 ASSQDSGQITDTQY
TRBJ2-3 TRBV5-4 ASSQTGGTDTQY
TRBJ2-3 TRBV5-1 ASARGASTDTQY
NA TRBV27 ASSFRGSEQY
TRBJ1-2 TRBV2 ASSALLPGSNYGYT
TRBJ2-1 TRBV7-2 ASSLVAGTYNEQF
TRBJ2-7 TRBV28 ASSFLAGGAWEQY
TRBJ1-6 TRBV4-1 ASSPQAPDNSPLH
TRBJ1-2 TRBV7-9 ASSAARSWPYGYT
TRBJ2-1 TRBV2 ASGLAGGPYNEQF
TRBJ1-3 TRBV6-5 ASSHQGAAGNTIY
TRBJ2-4 TRBV28 ASSKPGQGAKNIQY
TRBJ2-7 TRBV10-2 ASSFYPYEQY
TRBJ2-7 TRBV2 ASSEYRTGSYEQY
TRBJ2-1 TRBV11-3 ASSLDRGSYNEQF
TRBJ2-5 TRBV7-2 ASSPRRAAALGQY
TRBJ1-3 TRBV6-5 ASSYVGGNTIY
TRBJ1-5 TRBV19 ASSIGTRNQPQH
TRBJ1-3 TRBV7-2 ASSHSSRGGNTIY
TRBJ1-1 TRBV19 ASSIEAGAWVWPRATNTEAF